The clone carrying this T cell receptor (beta chain) was seen just once. The antigen remains undetermined. Germline loops: CDR1 SQVTM, CDR2 ANQGSEA. The CDR3 length is 14 residues. Trimming took off 4 bases at V and 7 bases at J, with 17 bases between the two ends. Profiled with immunoSEQ multiplex PCR; TCRdb holds only in-frame clones, not every one. The table has over 100,000 clones, roughly nine tenths seen once. The sample originates from a study of siplizumab effects on memory and regulatory T cells. Study results and caveats: Confirmatory evidence of suppressive function in proliferating siplizumab-culture Tregs was not obtained. Sequences below about 10^-5 frequency were poorly captured, limiting mapping of alloreactive clones. The apparent diversity of naive T cells exceeded that of memory cells, and naive T cells seemed to make a major contribution to the alloresponse.

Sequencing was carried out using Tregs sorted from blood. This chain joins TRBV29-1 and TRBJ1-5; maybe TRBD1 (6 bases). The sequence was obtained from a human donor in good health. The DNA for the CDR3 is TGCAGCGTTGTCGTTGGGGGCGACGGGCAGCCCCAGCATTTT. As protein: CSVVVGGDGQPQHF.